This TCR beta chain was profiled in a study (TCRdb year 2016). Libraries came from RT-PCR. Sequencing instrument: Illumina MiSeq. Clones were called with MiXCR by TCRdb after fastp trimmed the public reads at Q25, and only in-frame beta chains were retained. Each entry merges the rows of one CDR3 protein and shows their most common DNA and genes. This sample has hundreds of thousands of distinct CDR3 sequences in its table, and 13% to 15% of those were observed once. The top ten clonotypes cover 3% to 4.5% of the sample. The cysteine opens and the phenylalanine closes a CDR3 of 15 amino acids. Only CDR3 DNA is held: 45 bases, read in frame from base 1. V ends up 6 bases short and J 6 bases short, with an unmatched junction base count of 8. From the germline V gene (reference sequence), CDR1 is MNHEY and CDR2 is SMNVEV. This clonotype was counted a few times. Which antigen it targets is not known. No much larger clonotype is one base removed from it; base qualities were not supplied.

The sequencing input was memory CD4+ T cells from blood. The chain was built from TRBV27 and TRBJ2-1, with 10 bases in between that match TRBD1. This receptor was obtained from a female donor in good health, serving as a healthy control. The sequenced DNA: TGTGCCAGCAGGCTGGGACAGGGGAGAAGCAATGAGCAGTTCTTC. It is translated as CASRLGQGRSNEQFF.